This T cell receptor beta chain was sequenced during a study of cytomegalovirus exposure and HLA in healthy donors (dated by TCRdb to 2016 to 2017). Background on the whole study: An earlier analysis of roughly 610 of the donors reported approximately 280 Gb of sequence data and 117 million unique TCR beta sequences obtained from about 200 million T cells. Using immunosequencing, the study profiled T cell repertoires from approximately 700 subjects and related those repertoires to cytomegalovirus serostatus. An earlier analysis of approximately 580 of the donors used high-throughput TCR beta sequencing to judge whether each TCR beta V gene segment behaved as functional or pseudogenic. All discovery cohort repertoires had been generated on a single sequencing platform. A later analysis re-analyzed previously published TCR beta repertoires from approximately 670 donors and added high-resolution HLA genotyping to study TCR occurrence patterns. The genetic ancestry cluster associated with self-reported Caucasian donors included around four fifths of the approximately 430 genotyped donors. Approximately 310 gigabases of sequencing data and 70 million to 85 million unique TCR sequences were included in an early release covering about 600 HLA-typed donors. Among about 390 genotyped donors of the cohort, an average of approximately 230,000 unique TCR beta nucleotide sequences were sequenced per donor, around 20% of them non-productive. Rather than using new phenotypic data, the later analysis identified candidate immune exposures from TCR beta sequences and from how often those sequences occurred across donors. Alongside the repertoire data, information on donor age, sex, ethnicity and CMV serostatus was compiled. Typing coverage differed by locus: A, B, C, DRB1 and DQB1 were typed in about 620-640 donors, DQA1 in roughly 510, DPA1 in over 600, and DPB1 in just under 490. Besides the first cohort of approximately 670 subjects, a separate validation cohort made up of over 95 different subjects was used. HLA typing covered class I and class II loci at four-digit resolution. Roughly five DR-DQ haplotypes were treated as single units for association and clustering because of strong linkage in the cohort. In a later genetic analysis, genome-wide SNP genotypes for about 55% of the 666 donors were used, and that subset was treated as a discovery cohort. The study aimed to test whether signatures of past pathogen exposure could be identified by cataloging public T cell receptors. To predict cytomegalovirus infection status, the study brought together high-throughput TCR immunosequencing, statistical association of individual TCRs with disease status, and machine learning.

Paper-wide results and their limitations: In a later genetic analysis, fewer N-insertions in productive TCRs were reported among donors in an Asian-associated ancestry cluster than the roughly 700-donor mean. Correlated functional status among segregating V segments might reflect linkage disequilibrium, but an unknown experimental factor could not be ruled out. According to a later analysis, parvovirus B19, influenza, CMV and Epstein-Barr virus appeared linked to several top co-occurrence clusters. About 17 rarely observed V segments, including chromosome 9 orphons, were excluded from the earlier analysis of approximately 500 of the donors because counts were too low. According to a later analysis, most CMV-associated TCR beta chains appeared to be HLA-restricted, and the HLA associations seemed to be driven largely by CMV exposure. A later analysis found that TCR association rates varied across HLA loci, with DRB1 alleles showing the most associated TCRs and HLA-C alleles the fewest. When HLA alleles, especially DR and DQ, strongly co-occurred, TCR associations were difficult to assign to individual alleles. CMV serostatus was the only immune exposure information available for the cohort. In the study, some 160 TCR beta chains were listed as associated with cytomegalovirus. This cohort had only TCR beta chains sequenced, and the lack of alpha or paired-chain data limited which features could be detected. In an earlier analysis of approximately 590 of the donors, most TCR beta V segments were observed in productive rearrangements about 90% or about 30% of the time, broadly matching IMGT annotations. According to the authors, the approach could potentially be generalized to other disease states and immunological phenotypes. The classifier was reported to diagnose cytomegalovirus status with high specificity and sensitivity in both the original cohort and the validation cohort. In a later genetic analysis, a missense DCLRE1C variant was associated with V-gene and J-gene trimming of TCR beta chains, and the association was replicated in an independent cohort. A later analysis associated 15,000 or so TCR beta sequences with specific HLA alleles at a false discovery rate of 0.05. Because HLA typing was missing for some donors at each locus, association tests included only the typed subset. Across donors, most TCR sequences were observed very rarely, whereas some public TCRs were present in many individuals. A further reported finding was that TCR beta sequences accurately predicted the HLA-A and HLA-B alleles for most subjects in the first cohort. The 87-base-pair reads could not distinguish some IMGT-functional V segments, including TRBV6-2 and TRBV6-3, so those segments were excluded. Sequencing depth was assumed to be roughly uniform across donors in the presence/absence analyses, though that assumption may not hold. In vitro tests confirmed that three of the cytomegalovirus-associated TCR beta chains recognize cytomegalovirus antigens. Compared with equally common non-associated chains, HLA-associated TCR beta chains in a later analysis were more clonally expanded and had lower generation probabilities. A cluster of highly shared sequence variants was judged likely to represent a technical artifact of the sequencing pipeline.

Taken from the germline V gene (reference sequence), the CDR1 and CDR2 loops are LNHDA and SQIVND. Reading from cysteine to phenylalanine, the CDR3 counts 13 amino acids. CDR3 DNA is the only sequence kept; it has 39 bases, read in frame from the first base. Relative to germline, V is 8 bases shorter and J is 0 bases shorter, with 8 bases between their ends. Libraries came from the immunoSEQ multiplex PCR assay. The multiplex PCR relied on a mix of 60 forward primers for TCR Vbeta segments and 13 reverse primers for TCR Jbeta segments. A multiplex PCR assay on genomic DNA amplified the CDR3 region of rearranged TCR beta genes. On the Illumina HiSeq System, the amplified TCR beta libraries were sequenced as 87-base-pair reads. Regarding the original processing steps: A later analysis tallied 75 million to 95 million unique TCR beta chains across the 640 or so repertoires, and approximately 12 million of those chains were shared by two or more donors. To remove PCR and sequencing errors, raw reads were error-corrected and collapsed into unique sequences using a nearest-neighbor algorithm that merged closely related sequences. Alignment of CDR3 sequences to IMGT reference sequences was used to assign V, D and J gene segments. Each retained sequence needed at least a six-nucleotide match to both a V gene segment and a J gene segment. Rearrangements were called productive when the CDR3 lacked stop codons and stayed in frame with V and J; all others were non-productive. Following IMGT convention, CDR3 was defined as the stretch from the second conserved V-encoded cysteine up to the conserved J-encoded phenylalanine. Sequences without an unambiguous match to a single V gene segment were excluded from the earlier analysis of about 640 of the donors. In an earlier analysis of roughly 500 of the donors, V segments were called functional above 56.7% productive rearrangements and were called segregating when the between-donor standard deviation exceeded 5%. A statistical classification framework was built for diagnosing cytomegalovirus status from the catalog of TCR beta chain sequences. V and J gene assignment, in a later analysis, came from comparing TCR nucleotide sequences with IMGT/GENE-DB human TR gene sequences. The TCRdist pipeline was used in a later analysis to assign CDR3 sequences and most-parsimonious VDJ recombination scenarios. In a later analysis, each TCR beta chain was defined by its CDR3 amino acid sequence together with its V-gene family, and reads lacking a unique V-gene family were excluded. In a later analysis, around 650 highly shared, low-generation-probability nucleotide sequences were removed to address suspected cross-contamination and a sequencing artifact. For each public chain, a later analysis derived a clonal expansion index from normalized ranks of inferred template counts within each repertoire. In a later analysis, generation probabilities were computed with a VDJ recombination model fitted to out-of-frame rearrangements, and the resulting probabilities were checked against IGoR. In a later analysis, TCR-TCR, TCR-HLA and TCR-CMV co-occurrence was scored with hypergeometric tests, and a repertoire-size bias correction was applied to TCR pairs. To estimate false discovery rates, a later analysis permuted the HLA or CMV assignments 20 times. In a later analysis, co-occurring TCRs were grouped using DBSCAN, and TCRdist sequence similarity was added for clustering within HLA-allele-positive subsets. For co-occurrence clustering, repertoires with fewer than 30,000 or more than 120,000 public chains were excluded, along with several repertoires with anomalous nucleotide sharing. TCRdb took this table from immuneACCESS and kept in-frame rearrangements with V and J called. Such tables lack part of the clones; where checked against another copy, unresolved V genes explain under half of the gap, and the rest is unexplained. That table gives V, J and clone size, and the DNA gave D and trimming. A total of about 160,000 clones appear in this sample, over 65% of them only once. The top ten constitute over 6% of the sample.

The cohort was made up of approximately 670 healthy bone marrow donors. Cohort members were all nominally healthy when sampled, although unrecorded immune exposures were likely present. The donor was CMV seropositive and was included in the group of about 290 seropositive cohort members. A peripheral blood sample was collected from each donor, and TCR beta sequencing was performed on peripheral blood mononuclear cells. The Qiagen DNeasy Blood Extraction Kit was used to extract genomic DNA from the blood cell samples. Concerning this clone: This clone's antigen is unknown. No base quality information exists; no much larger clone differs at one position.

Material: PBMCs. This receptor chain uses TRBV19 and TRBJ1-3; TRBD1 might be the D gene, on 5 matching bases. The origin of this receptor is a man in his forties in good health and CMV-seropositive. The nucleotide sequence is given as TGTGCCAGTGGGGCCTCCTCTGGAAACACCATATATTTT. This translates into CASGASSGNTIYF.